This T cell receptor (beta chain) was retrieved from a study of beta chain features in type 1 diabetes. Overall study results and limits: Among all four CD4+ subsets, Type 1 diabetes patients had TCRB CDR3s that were moderately but significantly shorter.

CD45RO/CCR7/CD25/CD127/CD95/CD27 separated CD4+ naive, central memory, regulatory and stem cell-like memory cells by sorting. V was clipped by 3 bases and J by 5 bases; unmatched bases: 8. This CDR3 is built from 15 residues. Germline lookup yields CDR1 LNHDA and CDR2 SQIVND (reference sequence). Regarding this clone: The antigen is not known.

Since all of the isolated RNA was reverse transcribed, expressed TCRB transcripts were what got sequenced. Method: immunoSEQ multiplex PCR; TCRdb's copy keeps in-frame clones and lacks some. The sample records a few hundred thousand clones, around 10% being singletons. The sequenced sample consisted of central memory CD4+ T cells from blood. The sequence was obtained from a man aged 25-40 years with type 1 diabetes. This chain joins TRBV19 and TRBJ1-1, with 8 nucleotides matching TRBD1. The chain's CDR3 is CASSMGRQGRTEAFF. Written as DNA, the CDR3 is TGTGCCAGTAGTATGGGTAGACAGGGGCGGACTGAAGCTTTCTTT.